This T cell receptor beta chain was recovered during a study of control samples from healthy donors and cancer patients. V was trimmed by 3 bases and J by 2 bases, leaving 9 bases between them. Germline CDR1 SGHDT, CDR2 YYEEEE. The CDR3 is 14 residues long. The method was immunoSEQ multiplex PCR; TCRdb's version includes in-frame clones alone and lacks a portion of them. This sample has about 410,000 clones, with around 90% found just once. The TCR comes from a middle-aged man with head and neck cancer. V usage is TRBV5-6 and J usage is TRBJ1-5; maybe TRBD1 (5 bases). The sample was PBMCs. The CDR3 DNA reads TGTGCCAGCAGCTCGGTGACAGGCAATCAGCCCCAGCATTTT. This codes for CASSSVTGNQPQHF.